This T cell receptor (beta chain) was recorded in a study of blood T cell repertoires in COVID-19. Overall study: Sample material is recorded as cDNA or gDNA derived from T cells, B-cell-depleted T cells, or PBMCs.

Original data processing: Amplification of reference gene primers provided the estimated nucleated cell counts. Method: immunoSEQ multiplex PCR; TCRdb's copy keeps in-frame clones and lacks some. V, J and clone size are those of that table, while D and trimming were read from the DNA. In the table there are over 60,000 clones, roughly 90% of which are singletons. The CDR3 is 13 amino acids. Looked up from germline, CDR1 is LNHDA and CDR2 is SQIVND (reference sequence). With 7 bases removed from V and 2 bases from J, the gap between germline ends came to 12 bases. This receptor was taken from a woman of 80 years or more with active or convalescent COVID-19. V gene TRBV19 combines with J gene TRBJ2-7; a weak D match, TRBD1 (6 bases). Sequenced material: peripheral blood. Here the CDR3 DNA reads TGTGCCAGTAAATCCCAGGGGACCTACGAGCAGTACTTC. Its protein is CASKSQGTYEQYF.